This T cell receptor (beta chain) originates from a study of post-analysis software for immune sequencing data. Study overall: The study covered relapsing-remitting, secondary progressive and progressive-relapsing courses of multiple sclerosis.

General observations from the study: Normalized Chao1 diversity was significantly reduced in patients versus controls. Under the F measure, samples that were prepared in one batch clustered strongly together. Controls showed lower frequencies than patients for roughly 5 TRBV segments, and TRBV5-6, TRBV5-1 and TRBV20-1 were among these.

Note on this clonotype: Its antigen is still unknown.

cDNA libraries for TCR beta contained unique molecular identifiers. Researchers reported around 510,000 cDNA molecules coming from approximately 1 to 10 million T cells. TCRdb independently ran MiXCR on the PCR reads; one entry per CDR3 protein. In the table there are approximately 660,000 distinct CDR3 sequences, around 64% of which are singletons. Per the germline V gene, CDR1 is DFQATT and CDR2 is SNEGSKA (reference sequence). The V end was cut by 0 bases, the J end by 8 bases, with 13 bases between. CDR3 length: 13 amino acids. The sequenced sample was blood. The receptor was derived from a girl aged 2 to 9 with multiple sclerosis. The rearrangement links TRBV20-1 to TRBJ1-2; a weak D match, TRBD1 (5 bases). The CDR3 DNA reads TGCAGTGCTAGAGAGTGGGGCTCTTTCGGCTACACCTTC. It specifies CSAREWGSFGYTF.